This T cell receptor beta chain is drawn from a study of beta chain features in type 1 diabetes. Study in general: Healthy donors, compared against patients, showed similar age, gender and cell yields. Study-level findings and limits: The study found moderately but significantly shorter TCRB CDR3s in all four CD4+ subsets of Type 1 diabetes patients.

Concerning this clone itself: As yet, its antigen is unknown.

The CDR3 is 14 amino acids. Deletions cut 7 bases from V and 0 bases from J, with 10 bases between. Germline V CDR1 and CDR2: SGHTA, FQGNSA. The sequenced template was cDNA made from the entire isolated RNA. Sequenced naive, central memory and regulatory T cell samples produced an average of roughly 3.5 million reads. Here immunoSEQ multiplex PCR was the method, and the copy in TCRdb shows in-frame clones only, minus some. The data contain under 300,000 clones, around 21% of them singletons. This sequence was found in a middle-aged woman with type 1 diabetes. The chain employs TRBV7-2 and TRBJ2-1; possible D gene TRBD2, 5 bases. The sequencing sample was made of naive CD4+ T cells from blood. The CDR3 bases are TGTGCCAGCACCCACACTAGCTCCTACAATGAGCAGTTCTTC. Protein: CASTHTSSYNEQFF.